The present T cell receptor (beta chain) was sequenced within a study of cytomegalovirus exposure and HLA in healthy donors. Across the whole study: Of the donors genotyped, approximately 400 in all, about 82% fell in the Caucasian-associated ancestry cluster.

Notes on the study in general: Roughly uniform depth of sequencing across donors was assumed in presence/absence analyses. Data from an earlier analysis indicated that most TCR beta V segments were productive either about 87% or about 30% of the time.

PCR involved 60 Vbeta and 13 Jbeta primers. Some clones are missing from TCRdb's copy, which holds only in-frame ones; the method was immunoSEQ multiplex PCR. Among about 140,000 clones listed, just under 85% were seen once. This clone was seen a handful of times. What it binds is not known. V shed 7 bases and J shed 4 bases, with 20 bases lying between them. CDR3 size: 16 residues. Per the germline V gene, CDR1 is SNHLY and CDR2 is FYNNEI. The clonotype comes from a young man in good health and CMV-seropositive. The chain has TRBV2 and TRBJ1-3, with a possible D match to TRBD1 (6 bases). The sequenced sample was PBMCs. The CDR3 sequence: CASTEGRGLLGNTIYF. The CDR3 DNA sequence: TGTGCCAGCACGGAGGGGAGGGGGTTATTGGGAAACACCATATATTTT.